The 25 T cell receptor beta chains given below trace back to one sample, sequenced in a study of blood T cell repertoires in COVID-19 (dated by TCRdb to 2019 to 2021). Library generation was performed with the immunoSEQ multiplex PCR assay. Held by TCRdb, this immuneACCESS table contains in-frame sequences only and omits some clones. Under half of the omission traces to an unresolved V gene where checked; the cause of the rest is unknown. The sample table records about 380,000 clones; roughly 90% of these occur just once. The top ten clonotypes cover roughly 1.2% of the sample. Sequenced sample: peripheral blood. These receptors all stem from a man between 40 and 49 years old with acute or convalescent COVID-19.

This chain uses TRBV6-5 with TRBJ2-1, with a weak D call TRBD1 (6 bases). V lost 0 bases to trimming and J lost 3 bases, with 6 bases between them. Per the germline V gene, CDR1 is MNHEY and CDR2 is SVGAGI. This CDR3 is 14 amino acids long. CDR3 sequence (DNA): TGTGCCAGCAGTTACTCCAGGGGCTACAATGAGCAGTTCTTC. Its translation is CASSYSRGYNEQFF.

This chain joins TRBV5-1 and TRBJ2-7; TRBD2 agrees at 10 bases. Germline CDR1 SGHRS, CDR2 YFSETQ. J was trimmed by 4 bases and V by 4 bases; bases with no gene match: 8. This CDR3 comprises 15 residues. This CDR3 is CASSPPLAGEYEQYF. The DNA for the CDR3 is TGCGCCAGCAGCCCACCTCTAGCGGGAGAATACGAGCAGTACTTC.

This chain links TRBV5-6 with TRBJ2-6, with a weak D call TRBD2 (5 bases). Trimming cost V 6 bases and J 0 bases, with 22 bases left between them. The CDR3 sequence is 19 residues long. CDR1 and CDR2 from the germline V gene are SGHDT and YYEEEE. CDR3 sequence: CASITFVGGLISGANVLTF. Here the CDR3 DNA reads TGTGCCAGCATCACCTTTGTTGGAGGTCTAATCTCTGGGGCCAACGTCCTGACTTTC.

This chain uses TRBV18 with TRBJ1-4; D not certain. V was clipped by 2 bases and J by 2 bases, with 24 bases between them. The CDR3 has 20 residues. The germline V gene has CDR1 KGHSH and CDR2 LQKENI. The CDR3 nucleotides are TGTGCCAGCTCACCATTGCCCTTTGAGCCGGGGATCGGTACTAATGAAAAACTGTTTTTT. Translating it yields CASSPLPFEPGIGTNEKLFF.

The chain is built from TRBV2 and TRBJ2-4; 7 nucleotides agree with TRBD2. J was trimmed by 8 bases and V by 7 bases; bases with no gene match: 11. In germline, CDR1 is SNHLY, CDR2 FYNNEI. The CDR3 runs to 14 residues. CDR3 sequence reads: CASTPGRTRDIQYF. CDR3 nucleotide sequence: TGTGCCAGCACCCCTGGGAGGACTAGGGACATTCAGTACTTC.

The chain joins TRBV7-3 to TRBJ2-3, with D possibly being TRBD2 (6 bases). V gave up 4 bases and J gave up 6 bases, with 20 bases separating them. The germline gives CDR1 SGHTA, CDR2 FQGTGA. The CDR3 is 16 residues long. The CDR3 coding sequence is TGTGCCAGCAGCTCCCCGGGTAGCGGTGGGTCGGATACGCAGTATTTT. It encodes CASSSPGSGGSDTQYF.

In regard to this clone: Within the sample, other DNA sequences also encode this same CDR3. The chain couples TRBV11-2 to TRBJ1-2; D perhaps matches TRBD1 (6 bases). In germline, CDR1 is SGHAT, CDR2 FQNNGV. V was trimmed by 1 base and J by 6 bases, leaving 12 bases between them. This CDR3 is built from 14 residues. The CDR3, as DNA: TGTGCCAGCAGCTTAGGGCAGGGGCTGGATGGCTACACCTTC. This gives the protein CASSLGQGLDGYTF.

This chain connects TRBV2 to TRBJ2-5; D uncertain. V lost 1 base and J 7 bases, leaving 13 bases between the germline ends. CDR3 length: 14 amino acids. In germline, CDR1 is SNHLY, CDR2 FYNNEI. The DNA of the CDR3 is TGTGCCAGCAGTGAAGGCTTGCGCACGGGGACCCAGTACTTC. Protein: CASSEGLRTGTQYF.

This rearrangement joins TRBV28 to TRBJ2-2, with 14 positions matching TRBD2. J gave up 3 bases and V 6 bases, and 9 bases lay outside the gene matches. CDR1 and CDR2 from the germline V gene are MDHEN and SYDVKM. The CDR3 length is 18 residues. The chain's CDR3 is CASSDTGTSGSDTGELFF. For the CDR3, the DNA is TGTGCCAGCAGCGACACCGGGACTAGCGGGAGTGACACCGGGGAGCTGTTTTTT.

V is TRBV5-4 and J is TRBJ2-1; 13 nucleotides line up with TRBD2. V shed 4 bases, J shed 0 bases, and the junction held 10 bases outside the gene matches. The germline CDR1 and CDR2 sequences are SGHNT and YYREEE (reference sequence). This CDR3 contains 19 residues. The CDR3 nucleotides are TGTGCCAGCAGCGCCCCGGGACTAGCGGGACGGAGCTCCTACAATGAGCAGTTCTTC. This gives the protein CASSAPGLAGRSSYNEQFF.

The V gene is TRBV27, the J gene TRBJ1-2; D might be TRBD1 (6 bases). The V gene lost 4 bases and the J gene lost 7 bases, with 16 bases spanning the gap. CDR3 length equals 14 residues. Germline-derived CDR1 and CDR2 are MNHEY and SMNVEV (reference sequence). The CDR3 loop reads CASSSLQGLFGYTF. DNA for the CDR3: TGTGCCAGCAGTTCCCTACAGGGTCTCTTTGGCTACACCTTC.

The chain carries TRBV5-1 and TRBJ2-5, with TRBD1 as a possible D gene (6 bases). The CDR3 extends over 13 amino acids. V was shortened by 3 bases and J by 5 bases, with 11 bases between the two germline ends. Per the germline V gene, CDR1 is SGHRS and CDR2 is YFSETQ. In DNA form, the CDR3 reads TGCGCCAGCAGCTGGGACACCTCTGAGACCCAGTACTTC. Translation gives CASSWDTSETQYF.

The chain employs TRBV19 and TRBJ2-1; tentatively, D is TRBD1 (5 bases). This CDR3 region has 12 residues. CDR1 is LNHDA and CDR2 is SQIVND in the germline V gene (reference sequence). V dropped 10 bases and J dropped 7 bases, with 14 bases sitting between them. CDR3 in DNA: TGTGCCACCAGGGCGTATGATAATGAGCAGTTCTTC. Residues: CATRAYDNEQFF. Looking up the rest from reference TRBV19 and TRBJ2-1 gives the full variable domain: DGGITQSPKYLFRKEGQNVTLSCEQNLNHDAMYWYRQDPGQGLRLIYYSQIVNDFQKGDIAEGYSVSREKKESFPLTVTSAQKNPTAFYLCATRAYDNEQFFGPGTRLTVL.

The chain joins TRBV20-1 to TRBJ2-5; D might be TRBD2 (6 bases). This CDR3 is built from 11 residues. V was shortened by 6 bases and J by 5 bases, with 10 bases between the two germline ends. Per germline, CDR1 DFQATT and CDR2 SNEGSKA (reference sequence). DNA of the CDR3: TGCAGTGCGACTAGTCCCGAGACCCAGTACTTC. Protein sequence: CSATSPETQYF.

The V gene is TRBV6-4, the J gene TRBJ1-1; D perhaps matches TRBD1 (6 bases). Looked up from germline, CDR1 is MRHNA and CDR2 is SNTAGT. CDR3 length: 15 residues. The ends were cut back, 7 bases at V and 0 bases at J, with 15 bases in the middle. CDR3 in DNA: TGTGCCAGCATGAACCGGGACACCTTGAACACTGAAGCTTTCTTT. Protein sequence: CASMNRDTLNTEAFF.

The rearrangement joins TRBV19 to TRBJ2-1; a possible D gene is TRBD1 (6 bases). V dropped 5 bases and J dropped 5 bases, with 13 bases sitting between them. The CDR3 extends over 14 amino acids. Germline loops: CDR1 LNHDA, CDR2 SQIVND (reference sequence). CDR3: CASSPGQGDNEQFF. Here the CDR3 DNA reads TGTGCCAGTAGTCCGGGACAAGGGGACAATGAGCAGTTCTTC.

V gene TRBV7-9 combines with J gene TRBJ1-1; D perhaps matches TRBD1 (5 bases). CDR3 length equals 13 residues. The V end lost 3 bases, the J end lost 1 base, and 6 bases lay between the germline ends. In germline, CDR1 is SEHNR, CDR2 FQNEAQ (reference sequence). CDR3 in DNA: TGTGCCAGCAGCTTCAGGGAGAACACTGAAGCTTTCTTT. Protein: CASSFRENTEAFF.

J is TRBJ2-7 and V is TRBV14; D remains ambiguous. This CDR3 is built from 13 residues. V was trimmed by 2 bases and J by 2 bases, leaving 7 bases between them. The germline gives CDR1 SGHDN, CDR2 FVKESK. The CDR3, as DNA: TGTGCCAGCAGCCAACGAGGAGCCTACGAGCAGTACTTC. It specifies CASSQRGAYEQYF.

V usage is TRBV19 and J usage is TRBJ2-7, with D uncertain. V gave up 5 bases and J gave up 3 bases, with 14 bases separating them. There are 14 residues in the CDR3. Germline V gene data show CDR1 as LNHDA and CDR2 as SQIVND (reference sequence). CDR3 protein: CASSSLLESYEQYF. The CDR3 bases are TGTGCCAGTAGTTCCCTCCTGGAGAGCTACGAGCAGTACTTC.

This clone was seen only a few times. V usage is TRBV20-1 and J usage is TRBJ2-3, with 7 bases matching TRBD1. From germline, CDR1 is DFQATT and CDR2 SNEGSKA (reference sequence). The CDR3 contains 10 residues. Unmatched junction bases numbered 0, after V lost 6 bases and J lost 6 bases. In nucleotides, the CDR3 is TGCAGTGCCAGGGGGGATACGCAGTATTTT. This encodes CSARGDTQYF.

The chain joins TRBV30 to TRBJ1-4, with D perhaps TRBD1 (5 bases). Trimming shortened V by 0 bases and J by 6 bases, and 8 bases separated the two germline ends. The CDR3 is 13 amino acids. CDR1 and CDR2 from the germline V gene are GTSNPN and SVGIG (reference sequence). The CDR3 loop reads CAWSVRGDEKLFF. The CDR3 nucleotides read TGTGCCTGGAGTGTACGGGGGGATGAAAAACTGTTTTTT. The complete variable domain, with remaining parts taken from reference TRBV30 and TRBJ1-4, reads SQTIHQWPATLVQPVGSPLSLECTVEGTSNPNLYWYRQAAGRGLQLLFYSVGIGQISSEVPQNLSASRPQDRQFILSSKKLLLSDSGFYLCAWSVRGDEKLFFGSGTQLSVL.

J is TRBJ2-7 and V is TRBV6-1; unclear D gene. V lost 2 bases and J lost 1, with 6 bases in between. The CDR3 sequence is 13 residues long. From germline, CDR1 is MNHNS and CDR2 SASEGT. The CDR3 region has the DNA TGTGCCAGCAGTGAAACGGGTTCCTACGAGCAGTACTTC. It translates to CASSETGSYEQYF.

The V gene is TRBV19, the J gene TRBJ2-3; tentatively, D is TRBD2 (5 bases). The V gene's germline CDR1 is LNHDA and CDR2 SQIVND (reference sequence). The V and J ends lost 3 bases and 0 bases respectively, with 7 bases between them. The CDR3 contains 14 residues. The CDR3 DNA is TGTGCCAGTAGTATCGGGGTAAGCACAGATACGCAGTATTTT. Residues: CASSIGVSTDTQYF.

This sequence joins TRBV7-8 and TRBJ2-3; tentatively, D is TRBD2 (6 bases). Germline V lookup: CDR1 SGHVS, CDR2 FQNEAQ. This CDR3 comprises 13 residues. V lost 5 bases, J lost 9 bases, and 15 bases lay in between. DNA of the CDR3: TGTGCCAGCAGCCTCTTTGGTAGCGGCACGCAGTATTTT. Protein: CASSLFGSGTQYF.

In nucleotides, the CDR3 is TGTGCCAGCAGTCGAGGGCATTCTGGGGCCAACGTCCTGACTTTC. Amino acids: CASSRGHSGANVLTF. V usage is TRBV25-1 and J usage is TRBJ2-6; possible D gene TRBD2, 5 bases. This CDR3 is 15 amino acids long. Trimming removed 5 bases at V and 1 base at J, with 9 bases between. CDR1 is MGHDK and CDR2 is SYGVNS in the germline V gene.